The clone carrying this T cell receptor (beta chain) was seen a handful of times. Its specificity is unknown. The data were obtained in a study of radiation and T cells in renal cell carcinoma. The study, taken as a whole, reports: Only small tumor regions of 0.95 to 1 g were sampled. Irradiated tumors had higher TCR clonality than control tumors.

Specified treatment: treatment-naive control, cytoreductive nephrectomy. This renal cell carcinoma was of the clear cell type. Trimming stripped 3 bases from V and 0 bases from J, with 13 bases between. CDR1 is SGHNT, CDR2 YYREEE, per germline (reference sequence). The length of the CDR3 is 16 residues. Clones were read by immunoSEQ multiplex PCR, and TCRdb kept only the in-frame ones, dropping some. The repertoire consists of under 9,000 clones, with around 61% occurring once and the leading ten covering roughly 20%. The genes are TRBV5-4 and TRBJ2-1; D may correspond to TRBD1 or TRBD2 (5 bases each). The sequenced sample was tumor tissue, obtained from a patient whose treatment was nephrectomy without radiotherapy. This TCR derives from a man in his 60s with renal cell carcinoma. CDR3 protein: CASSSGQARSYNEQFF. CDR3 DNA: TGTGCCAGCAGCTCGGGGCAGGCCCGCTCCTACAATGAGCAGTTCTTC.